Described below is a single TCR beta chain sequence and its context. This clone's antigen is unknown. No qualities accompany the bases; no much larger clone lies one base away. The data were obtained in a study of cytotoxic CD8 clonotypes in ibrutinib-treated CLL (dated by TCRdb to the early 2020s). Broadly, across the study: The cohort included around 15 treatment-naive and around 10 relapsed/refractory patients; around 18 were IGHV unmutated. Responses were partial in around 25 patients and complete in 2; after median about 63 months follow-up, around 15 stayed in remission and 12 progressed. Response samples were obtained after a median of approximately twelve months of treatment, with a range of roughly 6 to 40 months. An average of roughly 250,000 productive templates and some 100,000 productive rearrangements was obtained per sample. Of the 70 to 90 people in the trial, some 28 had longitudinal samples available. Cryopreserved peripheral blood mononuclear cells were obtained before treatment, at response, and at either sustained remission or disease progression. All remission and progressive disease samples were collected while patients were still receiving ibrutinib.

The V end gives up 4 bases and the J end 0 bases, leaving 7 bases in the junction not matched to a gene. From the cysteine up to the phenylalanine, the CDR3 has a length of 17 residues. The retained sequence is limited to the CDR3, 51 bases, with the frame set at the first base. CDR1 and CDR2 are drawn from the germline V gene: SGHRS, YFSETQ. A MiSeq instrument was used for deep resolution sequencing, which targeted depths ranging from 1 in 1 million up to 1 in 200,000 T cells, with coverage averaging 10x for each clonotype. TCR beta libraries were generated with the immunoSEQ hsTCRB Kit. From the authors' description of their analysis: ImmunoSEQ Data Assistant and ImmunoSEQ Analyzer were used for data analysis, and V, D and J genes were assigned according to IMGT definitions. Clonality, which ranges from 0 to 1, was calculated by subtracting the normalized Shannon entropy of productive rearrangement frequencies from one. Public clonotype analysis was restricted to overrepresented clonotypes comprising at least 0.05% of each patient's repertoire. Repertoires from more than ten age-matched healthy donors in immuneACCESS were used as clonality controls. Sourced from immuneACCESS, this table was stored by TCRdb with only in-frame sequences that have V and J called. A share of the clones is absent; for the studies checked, an unresolved V gene accounts for under half, and the remainder has no known explanation. Clone size and the V and J calls come from that table; the DNA yielded D and trimming. Recorded for this sample are about 330,000 clones; roughly two thirds of them occurred a single time. The top ten hold roughly 6.7% of the sample.

Points the paper makes about the study in general: Public clonotypes were rare and either contracted or stayed stable during treatment, and the rise in clonality at ibrutinib response reflected the expansion of private clonotypes. Baseline clonality exceeded that of age-matched healthy donors and correlated strongly with circulating CD8+ T-cell counts. Sustained-remission and progressing patients did not have matched sampling times, and lymph node repertoires were not examined. An increase in clonality was observed at ibrutinib response, with clonality remaining stable during sustained remission and falling back toward baseline at progression.

Around 2 micrograms of genomic DNA were extracted from cryopreserved PBMCs for TCR beta library preparation. Longitudinal blood samples from CLL patients receiving ibrutinib monotherapy were subjected to high-throughput TCR beta sequencing. The patients took part in an open-label, single-center phase 2 trial of ibrutinib monotherapy. The source material was PBMCs, sampled after 36 months of ibrutinib treatment. The chain is encoded by TRBV5-1 joined to TRBJ2-6, and TRBD1 aligns with 7 junction nucleotides. The sequence came from a human donor with chronic lymphocytic leukemia. The CDR3 protein is CASSTGQLSSGANVLTF. The sequenced DNA is TGCGCCAGCAGCACGGGACAGCTCAGCTCTGGGGCCAACGTCCTGACTTTC.